The source of this T cell receptor (beta chain) is a study of cytomegalovirus exposure and HLA in healthy donors. Study-wide results and limits: In vitro confirmation showed a few CMV-associated chains to be CMV antigen specific. In the analysis, some V segments, TRBV6-2 and TRBV6-3 included, were excluded as indistinguishable. Among TCR sequences, most were rare, though some public TCRs appeared in many donors.

The CDR3 spans 13 residues. The V gene end was trimmed by 10 bases and the J gene end by 0 bases; junction bases not matched to a gene: 3. Germline CDR1 reads MDHEN; CDR2 reads SYDVKM. PCR employed 60 Vbeta and 13 Jbeta primers. Measured with immunoSEQ multiplex PCR; TCRdb has only the in-frame clones, and not every one. The data contain about 160,000 clones, about 75% of them singletons. As for this clone: The antigen is undetermined.

This clonotype was obtained from a man in his late teens or twenties in good health and CMV-seropositive. Specimen: PBMCs. This rearrangement joins TRBV28 to TRBJ1-1; TRBD1 aligns across 9 bases. In nucleotides, the CDR3 is TGTGCCACCCGGGACAGGGTGAACACTGAAGCTTTCTTT. This gives the protein CATRDRVNTEAFF.